Below, 4 T cell receptor beta chains from the same sample are listed, as sequenced in a study of beta chain features in type 1 diabetes. Expressed TCRB transcripts were sequenced because the entire RNA isolate underwent reverse transcription. The protocol was immunoSEQ multiplex PCR, while the TCRdb copy is restricted to in-frame clones and leaves out a portion. The sample shows about half a million clones, about an eighth of them seen only once. Source material: naive CD4+ T cells from blood. These receptor sequences come from a young woman in good health.

This clone was detected a few times. This chain links TRBV7-9 with TRBJ2-7; no firm D call. CDR3 length: 14 residues. Germline CDR1 and CDR2: SEHNR and FQNEAQ (reference sequence). V was trimmed by 5 bases and J by 7 bases, leaving 18 bases between them. CDR3: CASSLGSGLGEQYF. For the CDR3, the DNA is TGTGCCAGCAGCCTCGGCTCTGGGTTGGGAGAGCAGTACTTC.

V is TRBV15 and J is TRBJ2-7; 8 bases line up with TRBD1. This CDR3 region has 13 residues. V lost 3 bases and J lost 6; bases outside the gene matches: 4. Germline V CDR1 and CDR2: LNHNV, YYDKDF (reference sequence). The DNA for the CDR3 is TGTGCCACCAGCAGGACAGGGGTTCGCGAGCAGTACTTC. Translating gives CATSRTGVREQYF.

This chain joins TRBV7-2 and TRBJ2-1; TRBD1 aligns across 10 bases. This CDR3 is 15 amino acids long. Germline V gives CDR1 SGHTA, CDR2 FQGNSA. V lost 2 bases, J lost 5 bases, and 3 bases stayed unmatched. This CDR3 reads CASSLRDRGDNEQFF. CDR3 bases: TGTGCCAGCAGCTTAAGGGACAGGGGCGACAATGAGCAGTTCTTC.

Comment on this clone: The identical CDR3 is also encoded by other nucleotide sequences in the sample. The chain carries TRBV29-1 and TRBJ1-1, with a tentative D call TRBD1 (6 bases). The CDR3 is 13 amino acids. Germline V CDR1 and CDR2: SQVTM, ANQGSEA. Trimming cost V 4 bases and J 1 base, with 10 bases left between them. Here the CDR3 DNA reads TGCAGCGTTGGCCCACAGGGGAACACTGAAGCTTTCTTT. Translation gives CSVGPQGNTEAFF.